This is a list of T cell receptor beta chains from one sample in a study of human T cells and chemical hapten exposure. Using its own MiXCR run on the RACE reads, TCRdb lists one record per CDR3 protein. The table has approximately 350,000 distinct CDR3 sequences, around 6% seen once. The starting material was whole blood, obtained in connection with sensitization to the hapten diphenylcyclopropenone (DPC). The receptors originated from a young woman with alopecia areata. Some clones in this sample may be carry-over from other donors' samples. Each CDR3 is given with its conserved first and last residue. Fields, in order: clone size, D gene, V gene, J gene, CDR3 protein, CDR3 DNA. The D gene is left open where the match is weak. Clone size is stated in some rows and not others, as once, few, many or a class when expanded.

size: NA; D: TRBD1; V: TRBV5-4; J: TRBJ1-2; CDR3: CASSLDQGAFYGYTF; DNA: TGTGCCAGCAGCTTGGACCAGGGGGCCTTCTATGGCTACACCTTC
size: NA; D: NA; V: TRBV18; J: TRBJ2-2; CDR3: CASSPVSGPTGELFF; DNA: TGTGCCAGCTCACCAGTTTCAGGGCCCACCGGGGAGCTGTTTTTT
size: NA; D: NA; V: TRBV21-1; J: TRBJ2-1; CDR3: CASSKAGENEQFF; DNA: TGTGCCAGCAGCAAAGCGGGGGAAAATGAGCAGTTCTTC
size: many; D: NA; V: TRBV3-1; J: TRBJ1-1; CDR3: CASSPGTLPEAFF; DNA: TGTGCCAGCAGCCCCGGCACTCTGCCTGAAGCTTTCTTT
size: NA; D: NA; V: TRBV6-6; J: TRBJ2-7; CDR3: CASIPQGHSYEQYF; DNA: TGTGCCAGCATTCCTCAGGGGCACTCCTACGAGCAGTACTTC
size: few; D: NA; V: TRBV18; J: TRBJ2-1; CDR3: CASSPPKRPSYNEQFF; DNA: TGTGCCAGCTCACCACCCAAGCGGCCCTCCTACAATGAGCAGTTCTTC
size: many; D: TRBD1; V: TRBV4-3; J: TRBJ1-4; CDR3: CASSLASGRGIRKLFF; DNA: TGCGCCAGCAGTCTTGCTTCGGGCAGGGGGATACGGAAACTGTTTTTT
size: NA; D: TRBD1; V: TRBV4-2; J: TRBJ2-7; CDR3: CASSQAGTGYEQYF; DNA: TGTGCCAGCAGCCAGGCCGGGACAGGGTACGAGCAGTACTTC
size: many; D: NA; V: TRBV4-3; J: TRBJ1-6; CDR3: CASSRQIGEDSPLHF; DNA: TGCGCCAGCAGCCGTCAAATAGGAGAGGATTCACCCCTCCACTTT
size: many; D: NA; V: TRBV6-2/TRBV6-3; J: TRBJ1-5; CDR3: CASSGSYSNQPQHF; DNA: TGTGCCAGCTCCGGGTCCTATAGCAATCAGCCCCAGCATTTT
size: many; D: NA; V: TRBV29-1; J: TRBJ1-3; CDR3: CSVIEGSRNTIYF; DNA: TGCAGCGTAATAGAGGGTAGTCGGAACACCATATATTTT
size: many; D: TRBD1; V: TRBV6-2/TRBV6-3; J: TRBJ1-1; CDR3: CASSYTGVVDTEAFF; DNA: TGTGCCAGCAGTTACACAGGGGTGGTGGACACTGAAGCTTTCTTT
size: NA; D: NA; V: TRBV4-2; J: TRBJ2-6; CDR3: CASRHRSAGANVLTF; DNA: TGTGCCAGCAGACATAGGTCGGCCGGGGCCAACGTCCTGACTTTC
size: many; D: TRBD2; V: TRBV12-3/TRBV12-4; J: TRBJ2-5; CDR3: CASSQAGQETQYF; DNA: TGTGCCAGCAGTCAAGCGGGGCAAGAGACCCAGTACTTC
size: many; D: NA; V: TRBV12-3/TRBV12-4; J: TRBJ1-2; CDR3: CASSLKPSNYGYTF; DNA: TGTGCCAGCAGTTTAAAACCGAGTAACTATGGCTACACCTTC
size: few; D: NA; V: TRBV24-1; J: TRBJ2-3; CDR3: CATSDARGADTDTQYF; DNA: TGTGCCACCAGTGATGCACGCGGGGCAGACACAGATACGCAGTATTTT
size: few; D: TRBD1; V: TRBV2; J: TRBJ2-7; CDR3: CASSETGTASYEQYF; DNA: TGTGCCAGCAGTGAAACGGGGACAGCGTCCTACGAGCAGTACTTC
size: NA; D: NA; V: TRBV28; J: TRBJ1-2; CDR3: CASRAGASYGYTF; DNA: TGTGCCAGCAGGGCCGGGGCGAGCTATGGCTACACCTTC
size: many; D: NA; V: TRBV6-2/TRBV6-3; J: TRBJ1-2; CDR3: CASRLTGTPDFSYTF; DNA: TGTGCCAGCAGACTAACCGGGACACCGGATTTTAGCTACACCTTC
size: few; D: NA; V: TRBV20-1; J: TRBJ1-5; CDR3: CSASPGTGGNQPQHF; DNA: TGCAGTGCTAGTCCAGGGACCGGCGGCAATCAGCCCCAGCATTTT
size: few; D: NA; V: TRBV7-9; J: TRBJ2-3; CDR3: CASSLMDSRADTQYF; DNA: TGTGCCAGCAGCCTAATGGACAGCCGCGCAGATACGCAGTATTTT
size: NA; D: TRBD2; V: TRBV7-9; J: TRBJ2-3; CDR3: CASRRSGGTDTQYF; DNA: TGTGCCAGCAGACGTAGCGGGGGCACAGATACGCAGTATTTT
size: NA; D: TRBD2; V: TRBV11-2; J: TRBJ2-1; CDR3: CASSLDSGAYNEQFF; DNA: TGTGCCAGCAGCTTAGATAGCGGGGCGTACAATGAGCAGTTCTTC
size: many; D: NA; V: TRBV18; J: TRBJ1-2; CDR3: CASSPRGENYGYTF; DNA: TGTGCCAGCTCACCACGAGGGGAAAACTATGGCTACACCTTC
size: few; D: TRBD1; V: TRBV18; J: TRBJ1-2; CDR3: CASSTNTPGQGDGYTF; DNA: TGTGCCAGCTCCACGAACACCCCGGGACAGGGGGACGGCTACACCTTC
size: few; D: NA; V: TRBV24-1; J: TRBJ2-7; CDR3: CATTRDSYEQYF; DNA: TGTGCCACAACCCGGGACTCCTACGAGCAGTACTTC
size: NA; D: NA; V: TRBV5-1; J: TRBJ2-7; CDR3: CASSGTVGKYEQYF; DNA: TGCGCCAGCAGCGGGACCGTGGGAAAATACGAGCAGTACTTC